This paragraph reports one T cell receptor beta chain. Repertoires were generated with immunoSEQ multiplex PCR, while TCRdb's copy carries only in-frame clones and drops some. The sample records 90,000 to 120,000 clones, approximately 70% being singletons. Unmatched junction bases numbered 8, after V lost 4 bases and J lost 2 bases. Germline assignment: CDR1 SGHNT and CDR2 YYREEE (reference sequence). This CDR3 contains 16 residues. The data derive from a study of shared clonotypes between healthy human individuals. Sequences were obtained from memory CD8+ T cells sorted from blood. As to subset: CD45RO+ cells pooled with CCR7-negative TemRA cells. The V gene is TRBV5-4, the J gene TRBJ2-1; 8 bases fit TRBD2. The receptor was isolated from a woman in her twenties or thirties in good health. This CDR3 reads CASSQDAAGAYNEQFF. CDR3 nucleotides: TGTGCCAGCAGCCAAGATGCAGCGGGAGCCTACAATGAGCAGTTCTTC.